Following are 5 T cell receptor beta chains from one sample sequenced in a study of control samples from healthy donors and cancer patients. Here immunoSEQ multiplex PCR was the method, and the copy in TCRdb shows in-frame clones only, minus some. This sample has around 97,000 clones; approximately 90% occur once, and the top ten carry about 18%. Sequencing was performed on PBMCs. These receptor sequences come from a man in his sixties with lung cancer.

This clone was counted a few times. The chain uses TRBV7-3 and TRBJ1-1, with D possibly matching TRBD1 (6 bases). Germline V gives CDR1 SGHTA, CDR2 FQGTGA. The germline V and J ends were trimmed by 2 bases and 3 bases, with 10 bases remaining between them. This CDR3 spans 14 amino acids. CDR3 sequence reads: CASSLGAGDTEAFF. As DNA, the CDR3 is TGTGCCAGCAGCTTAGGGGCAGGGGACACTGAAGCTTTCTTT.

This chain uses TRBV9 with TRBJ1-1; 12 nucleotides line up with TRBD1. The CDR3 runs to 17 residues. Germline CDR1 is SGDLS and CDR2 is YYNGEE. The V gene end was trimmed by 3 bases and the J gene end by 0 bases; junction bases not matched to a gene: 6. The DNA for the CDR3 is TGTGCCAGCAGCGAGGGACAGGGGGCGCGGGTGAACACTGAAGCTTTCTTT. This encodes CASSEGQGARVNTEAFF.

This chain joins TRBV6-5 and TRBJ2-7; 7 positions match TRBD2. There are 13 residues in the CDR3. The junction had 6 bases not matched to a gene; V was cut back by 4 bases and J by 6 bases. Germline assignment: CDR1 MNHEY and CDR2 SVGAGI. The CDR3 protein is CASSSGLVGEQYF. The CDR3 DNA reads TGTGCCAGCAGTTCCGGACTAGTGGGCGAGCAGTACTTC.

The chain carries TRBV6-5 and TRBJ1-6; TRBD1 matches at 7 bases. The CDR3 has 15 amino acids. Germline V gene data show CDR1 as MNHEY and CDR2 as SVGAGI. Trimming took 6 bases from V and 7 from J; bases not matched to a gene: 9. CDR3 bases: TGTGCCAGCAGGCCCGGGACAGCCCAGAATTCACCCCTCCACTTT. This sequence encodes CASRPGTAQNSPLHF.

About this clone itself: The same CDR3 also results from other DNA sequences found in this sample. This sequence joins TRBV12-3 or TRBV12-4 and TRBJ1-2; perhaps TRBD1 as D (5 bases). The CDR3 spans 12 residues. Between the trimmed V and J ends, which lost 6 bases and 5 bases, there was a span of 10 bases. CDR3 amino acids: CASSYRIYGYTF. The CDR3 DNA reads as TGTGCCAGCAGCTACAGGATATATGGCTACACCTTC.